Below, 14 T cell receptor beta chains from the same sample are listed, as sequenced in a study of blood T cell repertoires in COVID-19. The assay was immunoSEQ multiplex PCR, and TCRdb's table has in-frame clones only and misses some. This sample has 160,000 or so clones, with just over 90% found just once. The sample consisted of peripheral blood. The receptors here all came from a woman aged 55 to 70 with COVID-19, enrolled during active disease.

The chain joins TRBV6-6 to TRBJ2-2, with D unclear. Trimming removed 2 bases from V and 3 bases from J, with 7 bases in between. Germline V CDR1 and CDR2: MNHNY, SVGAGI (reference sequence). CDR3 length equals 14 residues. CDR3: CASSYIPDTGELFF. CDR3 sequence (DNA): TGTGCCAGCAGTTACATTCCGGACACCGGGGAGCTGTTTTTT.

This chain links TRBV7-9 with TRBJ1-2; the D is unclear. With 0 bases removed from V and 4 bases from J, the gap between germline ends came to 6 bases. Germline CDR1 and CDR2: SEHNR and FQNEAQ (reference sequence). CDR3 length: 13 residues. The chain's CDR3 is CASSLAQVYGYTF. The CDR3, as DNA: TGTGCCAGCAGCTTAGCCCAGGTCTATGGCTACACCTTC.

The chain links TRBV9 to TRBJ1-2; possible D gene TRBD1, 6 bases. This CDR3 contains 15 residues. The germline CDR1 and CDR2 sequences are SGDLS and YYNGEE. Trimming removed 2 bases at V and 7 bases at J, with 18 bases between. In DNA form, the CDR3 reads TGTGCCAGCAGCGTGGGGACAAGGGTCGGTGGTGGCTACACCTTC. The encoded protein is CASSVGTRVGGGYTF.

The rearrangement joins TRBV7-8 to TRBJ2-2; D unclear. V lost 5 bases, J lost 0 bases, and 7 bases lay in between. Per germline, CDR1 SGHVS and CDR2 FQNEAQ. This CDR3 has 14 amino acids. The CDR3 sequence: CASSKTPNTGELFF. The DNA of the CDR3 is TGTGCCAGCAGCAAGACACCGAACACCGGGGAGCTGTTTTTT.

The CDR3 region has the DNA TGTGCCAGCAGTTTGGACAGTAATCAGCCCCAGCATTTT. It is translated as CASSLDSNQPQHF. The chain couples TRBV6-4 to TRBJ1-5; TRBD1 is a possible D gene (6 bases). Between the trimmed V and J ends, which lost 5 bases and 4 bases, there was a span of 9 bases. Germline values: CDR1 MRHNA, CDR2 SNTAGT. The length of the CDR3 is 13 residues.

The V call is TRBV4-2, the J call TRBJ1-6; D remains ambiguous. The CDR3 length is 18 residues. Germline V CDR1 and CDR2: LGHNA, YNFKEQ. V shed 0 bases and J shed 5 bases, with 17 bases lying between them. The DNA of the CDR3 is TGTGCCAGCAGCCAAGACGTTTTGGGCAGGACTAATAATTCACCCCTCCACTTT. Translated, it gives CASSQDVLGRTNNSPLHF.

This chain connects TRBV19 to TRBJ1-5; TRBD1 matches at 11 bases. V was clipped by 4 bases and J by 6 bases; unmatched bases: 8. CDR1 LNHDA and CDR2 SQIVND come from the germline V gene (reference sequence). This CDR3 has 16 amino acids. The CDR3 DNA is TGTGCCAGTAGTACCAAGGACAGGGGGCGTATTCAGCCCCAGCATTTT. Its translation is CASSTKDRGRIQPQHF.

About this clone: Its ends do not fully match the called genes, so a read error is possible. The chain employs TRBV5-1 and TRBJ1-2; TRBD1 might be the D (6 bases). The CDR3 totals 14 residues. The germline gives CDR1 SGHRS, CDR2 YFSETQ. Here the CDR3 reads CATSPKGGDYGYTF. The CDR3 DNA follows: TGCGCCACCAGCCCGAAAGGGGGGGACTATGGCTACACCTTC.

J is TRBJ1-6 and V is TRBV27, with a possible D match to TRBD1 (5 bases). With 5 bases removed from V and 7 bases from J, the gap between germline ends came to 18 bases. The germline gives CDR1 MNHEY, CDR2 SMNVEV (reference sequence). CDR3 length: 16 amino acids. CDR3 DNA: TGTGCCAGCAGTCCCAGAGGGACTACCCGCAATTCACCCCTCCACTTT. This gives the protein CASSPRGTTRNSPLHF.

This clone was counted between two and nine times. The genes are TRBV6-5 and TRBJ1-1; possible D gene TRBD1, 5 bases. V was cut by 4 bases and J by 2 bases, with 14 bases left in between. The CDR3 has 15 residues. The V gene's germline CDR1 is MNHEY and CDR2 SVGAGI. CDR3 protein: CASSSPGGDNTEAFF. DNA of the CDR3: TGTGCCAGCAGTTCCCCCGGGGGAGACAACACTGAAGCTTTCTTT.

This chain connects TRBV10-3 to TRBJ1-1; 11 positions match TRBD1. Germline CDR1 is ENHRY and CDR2 is SYGVKD. The V segment lost 4 bases and the J segment 6 bases; nucleotides outside the gene matches: 7. The CDR3 is 15 amino acids. The CDR3 spells CAISGGDRGYPEAFF. CDR3 coding DNA: TGTGCCATCAGTGGGGGGGACAGGGGGTACCCTGAAGCTTTCTTT.

This chain connects TRBV2 to TRBJ1-1; 9 positions match TRBD1. Per germline, CDR1 SNHLY and CDR2 FYNNEI. The CDR3 contains 13 residues. Losses at the gene ends were 7 bases for V and 1 base for J; bases not matched to a gene: 1. The chain's CDR3 is CASTQGANTEAFF. The CDR3 DNA reads as TGTGCCAGCACACAGGGGGCGAACACTGAAGCTTTCTTT.

The chain uses TRBV11-3 and TRBJ2-3, with 13 bases lining up with TRBD2. Germline loops: CDR1 SGHNT, CDR2 YENEEA. The CDR3 has 15 amino acids. The V segment lost 4 bases and the J segment 7 bases; nucleotides outside the gene matches: 5. This CDR3 is CASSSGTSGTNTQYF. The DNA for the CDR3 is TGTGCCAGCAGCTCTGGGACTAGCGGGACTAATACGCAGTATTTT.

The rearrangement uses TRBV5-1 and TRBJ2-7; 7 bases line up with TRBD2. The CDR3 has 16 amino acids. Looked up from germline, CDR1 is SGHRS and CDR2 is YFSETQ. V was clipped by 4 bases and J by 0 bases; unmatched bases: 10. The CDR3 bases are TGCGCCAGCAGCCCCGAGCTAGCGGTACACTCCTACGAGCAGTACTTC. It yields the protein CASSPELAVHSYEQYF. Combining the CDR3 with reference TRBV5-1 and TRBJ2-7 gives the whole variable domain KAGVTQTPRYLIKTRGQQVTLSCSPISGHRSVSWYQQTPGQGLQFLFEYFSETQRNKGNFPGRFSGRQFSNSRSEMNVSTLELGDSALYLCASSPELAVHSYEQYFGPGTRLTVT.